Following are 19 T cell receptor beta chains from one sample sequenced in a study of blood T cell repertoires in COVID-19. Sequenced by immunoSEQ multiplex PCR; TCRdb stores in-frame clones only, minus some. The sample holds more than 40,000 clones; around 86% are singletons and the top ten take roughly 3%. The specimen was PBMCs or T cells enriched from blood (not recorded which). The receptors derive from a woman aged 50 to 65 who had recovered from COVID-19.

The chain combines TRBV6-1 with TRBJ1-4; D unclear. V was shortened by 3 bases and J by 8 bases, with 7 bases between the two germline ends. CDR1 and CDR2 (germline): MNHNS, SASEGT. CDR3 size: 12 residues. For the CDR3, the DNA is TGTGCCAGCAGTGATTCCCGGGAAAAACTGTTTTTT. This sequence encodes CASSDSREKLFF.

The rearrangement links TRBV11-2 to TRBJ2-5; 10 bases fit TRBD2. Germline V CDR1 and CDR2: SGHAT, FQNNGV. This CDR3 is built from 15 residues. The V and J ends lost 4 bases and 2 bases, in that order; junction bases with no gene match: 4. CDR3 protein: CASSSLAGGQETQYF. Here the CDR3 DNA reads TGTGCCAGCAGCTCATTAGCGGGGGGACAAGAGACCCAGTACTTC. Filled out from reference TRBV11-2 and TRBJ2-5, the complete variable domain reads EAGVAQSPRYKIIEKRQSVAFWCNPISGHATLYWYQQILGQGPKLLIQFQNNGVVDDSQLPKDRFSAERLKGVDSTLKIQPAKLEDSAVYLCASSSLAGGQETQYFGPGTRLLVL.

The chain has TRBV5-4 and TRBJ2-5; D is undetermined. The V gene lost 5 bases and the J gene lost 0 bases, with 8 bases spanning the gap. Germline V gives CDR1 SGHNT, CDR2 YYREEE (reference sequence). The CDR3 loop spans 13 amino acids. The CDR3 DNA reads TGTGCCAGCAGTCCCGACAACCAAGAGACCCAGTACTTC. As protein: CASSPDNQETQYF.

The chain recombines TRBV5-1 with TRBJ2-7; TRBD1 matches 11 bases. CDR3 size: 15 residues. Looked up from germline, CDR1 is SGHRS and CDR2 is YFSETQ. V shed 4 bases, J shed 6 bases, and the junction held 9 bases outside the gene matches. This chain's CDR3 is CASSPEGQGVSEQYF. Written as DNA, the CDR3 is TGCGCCAGCAGCCCCGAGGGACAGGGGGTGAGCGAGCAGTACTTC.

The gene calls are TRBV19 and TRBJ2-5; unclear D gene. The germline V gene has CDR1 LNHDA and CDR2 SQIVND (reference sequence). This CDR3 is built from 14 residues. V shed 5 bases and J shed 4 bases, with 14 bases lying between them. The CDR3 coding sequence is TGTGCCAGTAGTGAACGGGTCATGGGAGAGACCCAGTACTTC. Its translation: CASSERVMGETQYF.

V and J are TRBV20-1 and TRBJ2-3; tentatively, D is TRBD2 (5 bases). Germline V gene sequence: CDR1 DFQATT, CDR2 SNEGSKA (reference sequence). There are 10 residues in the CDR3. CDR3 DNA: TGCAGCCCTGGCGGGGATACGCAGTATTTT. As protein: CSPGGDTQYF.

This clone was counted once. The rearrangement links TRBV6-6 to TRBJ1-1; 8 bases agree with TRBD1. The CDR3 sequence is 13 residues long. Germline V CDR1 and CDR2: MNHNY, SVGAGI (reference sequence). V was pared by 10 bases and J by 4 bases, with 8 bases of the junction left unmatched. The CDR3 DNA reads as TGTGCCACCCAGGGACAGGCGACCACTGAAGCTTTCTTT. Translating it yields CATQGQATTEAFF.

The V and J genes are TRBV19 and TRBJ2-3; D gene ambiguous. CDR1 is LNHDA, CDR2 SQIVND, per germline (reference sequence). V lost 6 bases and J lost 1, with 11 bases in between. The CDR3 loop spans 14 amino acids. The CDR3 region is CASRRGDGTDTQYF. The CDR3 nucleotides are TGTGCCAGTAGAAGAGGAGACGGCACAGATACGCAGTATTTT.

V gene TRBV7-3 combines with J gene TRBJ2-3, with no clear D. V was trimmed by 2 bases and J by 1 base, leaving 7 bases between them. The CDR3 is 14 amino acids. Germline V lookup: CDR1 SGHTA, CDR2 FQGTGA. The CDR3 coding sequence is TGTGCCAGCAGCTTATACCCGGGCACAGATACGCAGTATTTT. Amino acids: CASSLYPGTDTQYF.

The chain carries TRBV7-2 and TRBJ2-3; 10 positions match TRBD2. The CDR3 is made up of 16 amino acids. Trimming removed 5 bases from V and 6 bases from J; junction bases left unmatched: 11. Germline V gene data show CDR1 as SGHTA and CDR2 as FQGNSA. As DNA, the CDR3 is TGTGCCAGCAGCCTCAATCCTAGCGGGGGAAGGGATACGCAGTATTTT. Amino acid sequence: CASSLNPSGGRDTQYF.

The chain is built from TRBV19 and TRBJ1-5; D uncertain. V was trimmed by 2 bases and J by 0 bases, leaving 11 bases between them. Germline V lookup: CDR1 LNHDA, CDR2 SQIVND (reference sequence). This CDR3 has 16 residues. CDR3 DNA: TGTGCCAGTAGTATACCGGGGTCCCTTAGCAATCAGCCCCAGCATTTT. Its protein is CASSIPGSLSNQPQHF.

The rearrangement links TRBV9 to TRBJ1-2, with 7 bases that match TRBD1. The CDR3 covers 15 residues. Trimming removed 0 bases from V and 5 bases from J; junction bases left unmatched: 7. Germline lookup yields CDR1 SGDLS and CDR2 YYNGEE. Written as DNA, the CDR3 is TGTGCCAGCAGCGTAGAGGACAGGCCTGGGTATGGCTACACCTTC. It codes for CASSVEDRPGYGYTF.

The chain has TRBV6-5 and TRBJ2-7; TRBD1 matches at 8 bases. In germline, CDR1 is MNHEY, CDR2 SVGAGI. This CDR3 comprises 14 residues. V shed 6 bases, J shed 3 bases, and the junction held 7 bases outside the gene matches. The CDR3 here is CASRVWTGNYEQYF. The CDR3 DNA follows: TGTGCCAGCAGAGTATGGACAGGGAACTACGAGCAGTACTTC.

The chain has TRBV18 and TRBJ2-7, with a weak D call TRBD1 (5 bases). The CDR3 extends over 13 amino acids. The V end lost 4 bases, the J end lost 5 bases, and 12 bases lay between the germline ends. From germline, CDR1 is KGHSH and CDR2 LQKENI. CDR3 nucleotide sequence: TGTGCCAGCTCACGGCCCGCCAGGGACGAGCAGTACTTC. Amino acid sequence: CASSRPARDEQYF. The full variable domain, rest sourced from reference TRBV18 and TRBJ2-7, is NAGVMQNPRHLVRRRGQEARLRCSPMKGHSHVYWYRQLPEEGLKFMVYLQKENIIDESGMPKERFSAEFPKEGPSILRIQQVVRGDSAAYFCASSRPARDEQYFGPGTRLTVT.

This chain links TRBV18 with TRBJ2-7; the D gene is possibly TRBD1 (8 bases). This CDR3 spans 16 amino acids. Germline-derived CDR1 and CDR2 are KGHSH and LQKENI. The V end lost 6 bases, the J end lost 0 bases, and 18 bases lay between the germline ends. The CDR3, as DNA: TGTGCCAGCTCCAGGGGGAGGGGACAGGACTCCTACGAGCAGTACTTC. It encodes CASSRGRGQDSYEQYF.

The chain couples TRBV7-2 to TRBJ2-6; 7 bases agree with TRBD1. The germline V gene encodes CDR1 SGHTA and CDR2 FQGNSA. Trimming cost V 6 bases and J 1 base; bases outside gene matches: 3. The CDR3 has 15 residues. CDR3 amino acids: CASSSGGSGANVLTF. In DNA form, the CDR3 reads TGTGCCAGCAGTTCAGGGGGATCTGGGGCCAACGTCCTGACTTTC. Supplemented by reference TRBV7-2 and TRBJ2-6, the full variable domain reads GAGVSQSPSNKVTEKGKDVELRCDPISGHTALYWYRQSLGQGLEFLIYFQGNSAPDKSGLPSDRFSAERTGGSVSTLTIQRTQQEDSAVYLCASSSGGSGANVLTFGAGSRLTVL.

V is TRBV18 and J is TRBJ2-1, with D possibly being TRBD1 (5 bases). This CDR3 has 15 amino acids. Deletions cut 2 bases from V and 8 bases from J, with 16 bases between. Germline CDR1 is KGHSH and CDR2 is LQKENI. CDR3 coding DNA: TGTGCCAGCTCACCATTCGTGCCAGGGCAGGATGAGCAGTTCTTC. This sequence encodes CASSPFVPGQDEQFF.

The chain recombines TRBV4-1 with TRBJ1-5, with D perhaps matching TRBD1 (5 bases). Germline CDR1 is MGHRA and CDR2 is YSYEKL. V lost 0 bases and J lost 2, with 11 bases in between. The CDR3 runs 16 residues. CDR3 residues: CASSQDGGLGNQPQHF. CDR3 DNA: TGCGCCAGCAGCCAAGATGGGGGACTCGGCAATCAGCCCCAGCATTTT.

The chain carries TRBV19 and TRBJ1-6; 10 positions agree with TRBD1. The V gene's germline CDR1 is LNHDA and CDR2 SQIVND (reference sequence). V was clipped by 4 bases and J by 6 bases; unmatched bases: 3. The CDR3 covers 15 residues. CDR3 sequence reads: CASSTRDRGNSPLHF. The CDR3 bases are TGTGCCAGTAGTACCCGGGACAGGGGTAATTCACCCCTCCACTTT.